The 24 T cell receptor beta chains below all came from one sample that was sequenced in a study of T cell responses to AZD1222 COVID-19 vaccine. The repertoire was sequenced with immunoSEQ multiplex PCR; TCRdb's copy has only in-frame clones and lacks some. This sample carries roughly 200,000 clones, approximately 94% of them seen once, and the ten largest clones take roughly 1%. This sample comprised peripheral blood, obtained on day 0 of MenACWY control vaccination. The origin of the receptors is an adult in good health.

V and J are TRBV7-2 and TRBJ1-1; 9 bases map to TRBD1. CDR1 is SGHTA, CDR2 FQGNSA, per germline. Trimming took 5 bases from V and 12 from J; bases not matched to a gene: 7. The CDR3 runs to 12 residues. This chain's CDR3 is CASSPDRGATFF. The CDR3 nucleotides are TGTGCCAGCAGCCCTGACAGGGGGGCAACTTTCTTT.

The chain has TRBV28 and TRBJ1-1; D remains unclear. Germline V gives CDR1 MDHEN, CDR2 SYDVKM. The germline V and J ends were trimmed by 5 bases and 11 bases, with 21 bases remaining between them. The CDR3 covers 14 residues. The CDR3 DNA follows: TGTGCCAGCAGTATAACGACAAGGCCGGGAGATGCTTTCTTT. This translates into CASSITTRPGDAFF.

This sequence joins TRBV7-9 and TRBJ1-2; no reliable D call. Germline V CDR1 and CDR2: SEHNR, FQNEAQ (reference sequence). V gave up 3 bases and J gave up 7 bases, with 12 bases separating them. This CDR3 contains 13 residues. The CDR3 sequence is CASSFPGTSGYTF. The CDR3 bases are TGTGCCAGCAGCTTTCCGGGAACAAGTGGCTACACCTTC.

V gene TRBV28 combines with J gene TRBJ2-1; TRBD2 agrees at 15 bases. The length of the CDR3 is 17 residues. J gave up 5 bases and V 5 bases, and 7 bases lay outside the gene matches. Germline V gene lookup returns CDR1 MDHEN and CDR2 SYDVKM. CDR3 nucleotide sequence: TGTGCCAGCAGTACCGGGACTAGCGGGGGGAGAAACAATGAGCAGTTCTTC. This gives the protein CASSTGTSGGRNNEQFF. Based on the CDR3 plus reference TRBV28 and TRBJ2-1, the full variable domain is DVKVTQSSRYLVKRTGEKVFLECVQDMDHENMFWYRQDPGLGLRLIYFSYDVKMKEKGDIPEGYSVSREKKERFSLILESASTNQTSMYLCASSTGTSGGRNNEQFFGPGTRLTVL.

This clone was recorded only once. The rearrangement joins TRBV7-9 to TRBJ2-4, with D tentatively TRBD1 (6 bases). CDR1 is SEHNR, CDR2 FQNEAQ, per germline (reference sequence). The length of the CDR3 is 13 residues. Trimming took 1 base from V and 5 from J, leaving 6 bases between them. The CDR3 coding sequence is TGTGCCAGCAGCTTAGACAGGGAAAACATTCAGTACTTC. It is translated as CASSLDRENIQYF. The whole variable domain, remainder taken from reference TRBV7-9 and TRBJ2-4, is DTGVSQNPRHKITKRGQNVTFRCDPISEHNRLYWYRQTLGQGPEFLTYFQNEAQLEKSRLLSDRFSAERPKGSFSTLEIQRTEQGDSAMYLCASSLDRENIQYFGAGTRLSVL.

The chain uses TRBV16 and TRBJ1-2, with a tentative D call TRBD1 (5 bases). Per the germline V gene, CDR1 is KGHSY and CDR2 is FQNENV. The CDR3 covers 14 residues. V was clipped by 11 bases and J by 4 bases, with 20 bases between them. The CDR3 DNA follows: TGTGCCGCCACTTTGACCCAGGGTCCCTATGGCTACACCTTC. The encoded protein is CAATLTQGPYGYTF.

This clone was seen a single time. The chain's CDR3 is CASSQEGPLGLSEKLFF. CDR3 nucleotides: TGCGCCAGCAGCCAAGAAGGTCCTTTAGGGTTGAGTGAAAAACTGTTTTTT. V and J are TRBV4-1 and TRBJ1-4; unclear D gene. The CDR3 is 17 residues long. CDR1 and CDR2 (germline): MGHRA, YSYEKL. V dropped 0 bases and J dropped 7 bases, with 18 bases sitting between them.

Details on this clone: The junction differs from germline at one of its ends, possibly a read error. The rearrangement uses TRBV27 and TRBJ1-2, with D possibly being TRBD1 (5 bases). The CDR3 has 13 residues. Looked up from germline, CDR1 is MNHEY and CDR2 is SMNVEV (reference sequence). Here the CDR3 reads CASGLQGNYGYTF. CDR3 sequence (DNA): TGTGCCAGCGGTTTGCAGGGAAACTATGGCTACACCTTC.

CDR3: CATEEGGDYGYTF. CDR3 sequence (DNA): TGTGCCACCGAGGAGGGGGGCGACTATGGCTACACCTTC. The gene calls are TRBV18 and TRBJ1-2, with a tentative D call TRBD1 (6 bases). CDR3 length: 13 amino acids. Germline values: CDR1 KGHSH, CDR2 LQKENI. V was clipped by 10 bases and J by 3 bases, with 15 bases between them.

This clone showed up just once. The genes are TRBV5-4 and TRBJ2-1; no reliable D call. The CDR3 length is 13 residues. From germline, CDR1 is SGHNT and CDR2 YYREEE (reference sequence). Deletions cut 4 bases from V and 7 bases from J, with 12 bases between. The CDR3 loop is CASSPYVRNEQFF. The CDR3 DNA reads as TGTGCCAGCAGCCCCTACGTTAGGAATGAGCAGTTCTTC.

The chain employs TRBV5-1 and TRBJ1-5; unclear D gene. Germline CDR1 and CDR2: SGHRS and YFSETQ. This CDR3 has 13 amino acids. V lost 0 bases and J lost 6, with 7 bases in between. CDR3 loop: CASSLDMGQPQHF. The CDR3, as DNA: TGCGCCAGCAGCTTGGATATGGGTCAGCCCCAGCATTTT.

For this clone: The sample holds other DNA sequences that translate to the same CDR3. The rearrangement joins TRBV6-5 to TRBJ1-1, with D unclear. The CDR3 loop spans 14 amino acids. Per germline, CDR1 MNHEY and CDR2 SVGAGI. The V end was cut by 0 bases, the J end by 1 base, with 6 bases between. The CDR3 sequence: CASSYSWGNTEAFF. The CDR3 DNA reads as TGTGCCAGCAGTTACTCGTGGGGGAACACTGAAGCTTTCTTT.

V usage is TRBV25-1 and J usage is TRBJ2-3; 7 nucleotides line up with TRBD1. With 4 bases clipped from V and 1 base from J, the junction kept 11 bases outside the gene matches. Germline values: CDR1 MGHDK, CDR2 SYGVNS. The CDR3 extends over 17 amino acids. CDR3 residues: CASSGRGKWLRTDTQYF. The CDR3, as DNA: TGTGCCAGCAGTGGCAGGGGGAAGTGGCTCCGCACAGATACGCAGTATTTT.

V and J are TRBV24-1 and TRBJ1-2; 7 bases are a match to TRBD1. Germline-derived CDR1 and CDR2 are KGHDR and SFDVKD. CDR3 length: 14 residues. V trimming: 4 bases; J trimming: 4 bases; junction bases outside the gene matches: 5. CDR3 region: CATSEWDSGYGYTF. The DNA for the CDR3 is TGTGCCACCAGTGAATGGGACAGCGGCTATGGCTACACCTTC.

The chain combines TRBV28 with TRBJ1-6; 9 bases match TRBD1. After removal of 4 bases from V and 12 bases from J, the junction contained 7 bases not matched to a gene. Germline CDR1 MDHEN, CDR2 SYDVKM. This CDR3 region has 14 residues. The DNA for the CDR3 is TGTGCCAGCAGTTCCGGGACAGGGTCCCTACCCCTCCACTTT. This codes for CASSSGTGSLPLHF.

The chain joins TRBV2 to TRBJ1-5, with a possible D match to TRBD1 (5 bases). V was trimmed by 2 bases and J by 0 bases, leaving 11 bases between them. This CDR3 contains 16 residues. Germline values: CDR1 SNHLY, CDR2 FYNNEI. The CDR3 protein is CASSEYGHNSNQPQHF. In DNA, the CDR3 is TGTGCCAGCAGTGAATATGGACACAATAGCAATCAGCCCCAGCATTTT.

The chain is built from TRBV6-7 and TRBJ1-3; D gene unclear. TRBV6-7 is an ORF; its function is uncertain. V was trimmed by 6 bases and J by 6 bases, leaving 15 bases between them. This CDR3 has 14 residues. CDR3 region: CASRPRGRENTIYF. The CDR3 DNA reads TGTGCCAGCAGACCCCGTGGGCGGGAAAACACCATATATTTT.

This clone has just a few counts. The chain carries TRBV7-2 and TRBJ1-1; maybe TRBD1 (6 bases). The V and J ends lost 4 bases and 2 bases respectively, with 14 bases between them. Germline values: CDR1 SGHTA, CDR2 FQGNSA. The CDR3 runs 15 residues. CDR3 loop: CASSSSGQTNTEAFF. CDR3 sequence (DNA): TGTGCCAGCAGCTCCTCCGGACAGACTAACACTGAAGCTTTCTTT.

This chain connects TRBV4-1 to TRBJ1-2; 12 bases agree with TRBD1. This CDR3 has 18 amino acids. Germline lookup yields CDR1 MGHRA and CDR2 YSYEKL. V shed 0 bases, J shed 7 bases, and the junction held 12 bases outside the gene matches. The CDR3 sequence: CASSQDPGTGGGFRGYTF. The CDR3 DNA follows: TGCGCCAGCAGCCAAGATCCGGGGACAGGGGGCGGATTTCGTGGCTACACCTTC.

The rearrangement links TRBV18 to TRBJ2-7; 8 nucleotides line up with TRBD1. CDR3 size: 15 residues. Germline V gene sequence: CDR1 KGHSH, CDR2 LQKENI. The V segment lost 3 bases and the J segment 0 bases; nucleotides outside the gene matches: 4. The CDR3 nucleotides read TGTGCCAGCTCACCCTCCGGGACAGGCTCCTACGAGCAGTACTTC. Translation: CASSPSGTGSYEQYF.

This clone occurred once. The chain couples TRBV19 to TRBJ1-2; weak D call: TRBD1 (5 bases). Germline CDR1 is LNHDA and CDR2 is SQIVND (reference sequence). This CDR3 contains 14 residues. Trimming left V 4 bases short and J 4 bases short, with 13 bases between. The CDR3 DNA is TGTGCCAGTAGTAGACCGGGACGGGGCTATGGCTACACCTTC. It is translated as CASSRPGRGYGYTF.

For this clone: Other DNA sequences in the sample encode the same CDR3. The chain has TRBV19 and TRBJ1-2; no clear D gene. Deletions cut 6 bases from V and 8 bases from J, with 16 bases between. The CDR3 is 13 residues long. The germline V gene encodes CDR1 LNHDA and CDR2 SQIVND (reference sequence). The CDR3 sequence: CASSRPRLEGYTF. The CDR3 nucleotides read TGTGCCAGTAGCCGCCCACGGCTGGAGGGCTACACCTTC. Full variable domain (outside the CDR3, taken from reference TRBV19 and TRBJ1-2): DGGITQSPKYLFRKEGQNVTLSCEQNLNHDAMYWYRQDPGQGLRLIYYSQIVNDFQKGDIAEGYSVSREKKESFPLTVTSAQKNPTAFYLCASSRPRLEGYTFGSGTRLTVV.

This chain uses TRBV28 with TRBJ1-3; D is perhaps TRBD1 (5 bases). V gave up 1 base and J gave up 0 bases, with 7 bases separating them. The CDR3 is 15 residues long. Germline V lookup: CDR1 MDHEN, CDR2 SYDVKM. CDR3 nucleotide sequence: TGTGCCAGCAGTTTATACGGGGCCTCTGGAAACACCATATATTTT. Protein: CASSLYGASGNTIYF.

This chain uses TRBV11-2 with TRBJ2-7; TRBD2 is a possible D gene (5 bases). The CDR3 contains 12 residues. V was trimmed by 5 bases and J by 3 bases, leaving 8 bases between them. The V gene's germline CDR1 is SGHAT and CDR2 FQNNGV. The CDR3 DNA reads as TGTGCCAGCAGCCCGGGGAACTACGAGCAGTACTTC. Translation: CASSPGNYEQYF.